The clone carrying this T cell receptor (beta chain) is medium-sized by share. Its antigen is unknown. TCRdb reprocessed the reads via MiXCR and lists one record per CDR3 protein. The table records approximately 43,000 distinct CDR3 sequences, 12% of them present only once. V shed 4 bases and J 4 bases; nucleotides not matched to a gene: 0. Germline V lookup: CDR1 DFQATT, CDR2 SNEGSKA (reference sequence). This CDR3 is built from 11 residues. The data are from a study of type 1 regulatory T cells. Across the study: An in vitro protocol generated T-allo10, a Tr1-enriched, alloantigen-specific CD4 T cell product. Study-wide results and caveats: Type 1 regulatory T cells had a more restricted TCR repertoire than non-type 1 regulatory T cells.

The clonotype comes from a human donor in good health. The sample taken for sequencing was cultured non-Tr1 T cells, either the whole culture or a sorted T cell fraction (not recorded which). This chain uses TRBV20-1 with TRBJ1-2, with 7 bases identical to TRBD1. CDR3 nucleotide sequence: TGCAGTGCTACAGGGGGCTATGGCTACACCTTC. Encoded protein: CSATGGYGYTF.